This T cell receptor (beta chain) was recovered during a study of CD8 T cells in Susac syndrome. A quantity of about 0.5 to 1 ug RNA underwent reverse transcription using random hexamers. TCRdb independently ran MiXCR on the immunoSEQ multiplex PCR reads; one entry per CDR3 protein. The sample includes about 190,000 distinct CDR3 sequences, roughly 91% of them seen just once. Germline-derived CDR1 and CDR2 are SEHNR and FQNEAQ (reference sequence). The V gene lost 2 bases and the J gene lost 4 bases, with 14 bases spanning the gap. The CDR3 is made up of 15 amino acids. This chain joins TRBV7-9 and TRBJ1-2; no clear D. Sequenced sample: CD4+ T cells from PBMCs. The clonotype was recovered from a human donor with Susac syndrome. The CDR3 loop is CASSLPPGGFYGYTF. For the CDR3, the DNA is TGTGCCAGCAGCTTACCCCCTGGAGGTTTCTATGGCTACACCTTC.